Here is one TCR beta chain with its context. The data stem from a study of OX40 agonist ivuxolimab in advanced cancers. Data came from immunoSEQ multiplex PCR; TCRdb stores just in-frame clones and leaves some out. The sample lists around 95,000 clones, around 87% occurring once. Trimming cost V 11 bases and J 10 bases; bases outside gene matches: 13. The CDR3 consists of 12 residues. Germline V CDR1 and CDR2: MDHEN, SYDVKM. V and J are TRBV28 and TRBJ1-1; 7 nucleotides agree with TRBD1. This sample comprised CD4+ or CD8+ T cells sorted from blood, obtained in a trial of the OX40 agonist ivuxolimab. The TCR comes from an adult with an advanced solid tumor such as melanoma, head and neck, liver or kidney cancer. The CDR3 loop is CAAQGGPRGAFF. The CDR3 DNA reads TGTGCCGCTCAGGGGGGCCCTAGAGGAGCTTTCTTT.